Detailed here is one T cell receptor beta chain. With random hexamers, reverse transcription was performed on about 0.5 to 1 ug of RNA. TCRdb analysed the immunoSEQ multiplex PCR reads with MiXCR anew, one entry per CDR3 protein. The sample carries over 100,000 distinct CDR3 sequences, 80% to 95% recorded once. This specimen belongs to a study of CD8 T cells in Susac syndrome. CD8+ and CD4+ T cells taken from blood had their TCR beta sequenced. V lost 2 bases to trimming and J lost 6 bases; unmatched junction nucleotides: 19. Germline lookup yields CDR1 SGHNT and CDR2 YYREEE (reference sequence). The CDR3 spans 20 residues.

The chain joins TRBV5-4 to TRBJ2-1; 11 nucleotides align to TRBD1. The source is a human donor in good health. The sample consisted of CD8+ T cells from PBMCs. CDR3 sequence (DNA): TGTGCCAGCAGCTTATGGTCAGGACAGGGGGCAATCCCGCGATTCAATGAGCAGTTCTTC. Translation gives CASSLWSGQGAIPRFNEQFF. The full variable domain, in which reference TRBV5-4 and TRBJ2-1 provide the parts outside the CDR3, is ETGVTQSPTHLIKTRGQQVTLRCSSQSGHNTVSWYQQALGQGPQFIFQYYREEENGRGNFPPRFSGLQFPNYSSELNVNALELDDSALYLCASSLWSGQGAIPRFNEQFFGPGTRLTVL.